This TCR beta chain was identified in a study of blood T cells in healthy people across ages. Looked up from germline, CDR1 is SQVTM and CDR2 is ANQGSEA. The ends were cut back, 5 bases at V and 5 bases at J, with 15 bases in the middle. The CDR3 is made up of 13 amino acids. Extraction of total RNA produced a minimum of 5 micrograms from each sample. Combining a sample-barcoded 5' primer with a J-beta primer mix, a second PCR ran for roughly 7 to 11 cycles. TCRdb re-called the 5' RACE reads with MiXCR, one entry per CDR3 protein. The sample has about 800,000 distinct CDR3 sequences; 20% to 25% are singletons. This same sample was also part of a study on T cells of mothers and their children. That investigation notes: A few healthy Caucasian mothers, along with their six children, served as the donors. Whether pairs are related or unrelated, thymic selection shapes their TCR recombination output in much the same way. Related mother-child pairs showed slightly higher but non-significant overlap than unrelated pairs.

This clonotype was obtained from a boy between 5 and 17 years old in good health. The genes are TRBV29-1 and TRBJ2-5, with D tentatively TRBD1 (6 bases). Sequencing input: blood. The CDR3 protein is CSVPRATGETQYF. The CDR3 region has the DNA TGCAGCGTTCCCAGGGCCACAGGGGAGACCCAGTACTTC.